Listed below are T cell receptor beta chains from one sample, sequenced in a study of neurological immune-mediated disorders. TCRdb used MiXCR to reprocess the 5' RACE reads, holding one entry per CDR3 protein. Among about 80,000 distinct CDR3 sequences listed, approximately 6% were seen once. Source material: PBMCs. These receptors were taken from a woman aged 60-70 years with multiple sclerosis. Each CDR3 is given with its conserved first and last residue. Each record gives: CDR3 DNA, CDR3 protein, D gene, J gene, clone size, V gene. The D gene is left open where the match is weak. Rows give clone size only sometimes, using once, few, many, or a class for an expanded clone.

TGTGCCAGCAGGCCCTCGGGGAACACCGGGGAGCTGTTTTTT CASRPSGNTGELFF NA TRBJ2-2 NA TRBV3-1
TGCGCCAGCAGCTTGGGGACTAGTGGGTACAATGAGCAGTTCTTC CASSLGTSGYNEQFF TRBD2 TRBJ2-1 many TRBV5-1
TGTGCCAGCAGCTTAGGACGTGCTAACTATGGCTACACCTTC CASSLGRANYGYTF NA TRBJ1-2 NA TRBV7-2
TGCAGCGTTGAAAATCGGCTAGCGGGGGGGCGTGAGACCCAGTACTTC CSVENRLAGGRETQYF TRBD2 TRBJ2-5 many TRBV29-1
TGTGCCAGCAGTTACTCGGTGCCTAAAAGCACAGATACGCAGTATTTT CASSYSVPKSTDTQYF NA TRBJ2-3 many TRBV6-6
TGTGCCAGCTCACCCTCGGACAAGCAACTCAATCAGCCCCAGCATTTT CASSPSDKQLNQPQHF NA TRBJ1-5 few TRBV18
TGTGCCAGCAGCCCGTACGGCCAAGAGACCCAGTACTTC CASSPYGQETQYF NA TRBJ2-5 many TRBV7-2
TGCAGTGCTAGGCCTCCTACCGACAGGGAAACTAATGAAAAACTGTTTTTT CSARPPTDRETNEKLFF TRBD1 TRBJ1-4 NA TRBV20-1
TGTGCCAGCAGCTTGCAGGGGACCCAAGCTTTCTTT CASSLQGTQAFF NA TRBJ1-1 many TRBV7-9
TGTGCCAGCAGTTCCGATGTGCTGACCTATGGCTACACCTTC CASSSDVLTYGYTF NA TRBJ1-2 many TRBV28
TGTGCCAGCAGCCTCCTAGCGGGGTTAAACACAGATACGCAGTATTTT CASSLLAGLNTDTQYF TRBD2 TRBJ2-3 many TRBV14
TGTGCCAGCAGCGTAGACCCGACAGGGGGATTCGGAAAGACCCAGTACTTC CASSVDPTGGFGKTQYF TRBD1 TRBJ2-5 many TRBV9
TGCGCCAGCAGCTTGTCGGTCTCCTCCTACGAGCAGTACTTC CASSLSVSSYEQYF NA TRBJ2-7 many TRBV5-1
TGTGCCAGCAGTGTAGGGGGCAGGCAGCCCCAGCATTTT CASSVGGRQPQHF TRBD1 TRBJ1-5 NA TRBV2
TGCAGTGCTAGAGAGGGGGGCCCAGCCAAAAACATTCAGTACTTC CSAREGGPAKNIQYF NA TRBJ2-4 NA TRBV20-1
TGTGCCACCAGCAGAGATCGAATGGGGACCCAGTACTTC CATSRDRMGTQYF NA TRBJ2-5 many TRBV15
TGCGCCAGCCGGGGGGGGACCGAGCAGTACTTC CASRGGTEQYF TRBD2 TRBJ2-7 many TRBV4-1
TGTGCCAGTAGTATCACCGGGACGGCTGGAAACACCATATATTTT CASSITGTAGNTIYF NA TRBJ1-3 many TRBV19
TGCAGTGCTAGAGATATAACCGGGACAGGGACCTACGAGCAGTACTTC CSARDITGTGTYEQYF TRBD1 TRBJ2-7 many TRBV20-1
TGCGCCAGCAGCGATTTACAGGGCCCAGATACGCAGTATTTT CASSDLQGPDTQYF NA TRBJ2-3 many TRBV5-1
TGCAGTGCTAGAGATGGAGGGACTAGCGGGGTTCGTGAGCAGTACTTC CSARDGGTSGVREQYF TRBD2 TRBJ2-7 many TRBV20-1
TGCAGTGCTAGTGACTGGACAGGCGGTTTGAATGAGCAGTTCTTC CSASDWTGGLNEQFF TRBD1 TRBJ2-1 many TRBV20-1
TGTGCCAGCAGCTTAGACAGAGGCACAGATACGCAGTATTTT CASSLDRGTDTQYF NA TRBJ2-3 many TRBV11-2
TGTGCCAGCAGCCACATTAGCGGGGGGGGGAATGAGCAGTTCTTC CASSHISGGGNEQFF TRBD2 TRBJ2-1 many TRBV3-1
TGTGCCAGCAGCTTATGGGGGGGGGACGATAGCAATGAGCAGTTCTTC CASSLWGGDDSNEQFF TRBD2 TRBJ2-1 many TRBV7-9
TGTGCCAGCAGCCCGGGGGATCAGCCCCAGCATTTT CASSPGDQPQHF NA TRBJ1-5 many TRBV7-8
TGCAGTGCTAGGGGCCGGGGAAGTGTGACTGAAGCTTTCTTT CSARGRGSVTEAFF NA TRBJ1-1 many TRBV20-1
TGTGCCATCAGCGAGGGCCAAGGGAGAGGCGAGCAGTTCTTC CAISEGQGRGEQFF NA TRBJ2-1 many TRBV10-3
TGCGCCAGCAGCTTGTTCGGACAGAAGAACACCGGGGAGCTGTTTTTT CASSLFGQKNTGELFF NA TRBJ2-2 many TRBV5-1
TGTGCCAGCAGCTTACAGTGGACTGGAAAACTGTTTTTT CASSLQWTGKLFF NA TRBJ1-4 NA TRBV11-2
TGTGCCAGCAGCCGCCCCGGGACAGACTACAATGAGCAGTTCTTC CASSRPGTDYNEQFF TRBD1 TRBJ2-1 many TRBV11-1
TGTGCCAGCGTCGGGACAGGGGTCATTCAGCCCCAGCATTTT CASVGTGVIQPQHF TRBD1 TRBJ1-5 many TRBV6-6
TGTGCCAGCAGCTTAGCAGTAGGGGGGAACACTGAAGCTTTCTTT CASSLAVGGNTEAFF NA TRBJ1-1 many TRBV7-8
TGTGCCAGCTCACCGGACTACGAGCAGTACTTC CASSPDYEQYF NA TRBJ2-7 many TRBV18
TGTGCCACCAGCAGTGCCCGGGACGTTAATGAAAAACTGTTTTTT CATSSARDVNEKLFF NA TRBJ1-4 many TRBV15
TGTGCCAGCAGCCGACGGACAGGGGAGGTCAACGAGCAGTACTTC CASSRRTGEVNEQYF TRBD1 TRBJ2-7 few TRBV7-9
TGTGCCAGCAGTCCACACCGCGGTGAAGCTTTCTTT CASSPHRGEAFF NA TRBJ1-1 NA TRBV7-9
TGTGCCAGCAGCTCTCGCGGTACCTACGAGCAGTACTTC CASSSRGTYEQYF NA TRBJ2-7 many TRBV12-3/TRBV12-4
TGTGCCAGCAGCTTGGTGGCTAGCAAGTGGGAGACCCAGTACTTC CASSLVASKWETQYF NA TRBJ2-5 many TRBV5-5
TGCGCCAGCAGCTTGGAGGGTACAGATACGCAGTATTTT CASSLEGTDTQYF NA TRBJ2-3 NA TRBV5-1
TGCAGCGTTGAAGACCGAGGGTCCGGGGCTTTCTTT CSVEDRGSGAFF NA TRBJ1-1 many TRBV29-1
TGCGCCAGCAGCTTGGGACATAACCAAGAGACCCAGTACTTC CASSLGHNQETQYF NA TRBJ2-5 many TRBV5-1
TGTGCCACCAGCAGAGATCGTAATAGCGGGGGGTCCTACAATGAGCAGTTCTTC CATSRDRNSGGSYNEQFF TRBD2 TRBJ2-1 many TRBV15
TGTGCCATCGCCGGGACAGGGGAAGAGACCCAGTACTTC CAIAGTGEETQYF TRBD1 TRBJ2-5 many TRBV10-3
TGTGCCAGCCTAGGCGGGGAATCTGGCTACACCTTC CASLGGESGYTF NA TRBJ1-2 few TRBV6-5
TGCAGTGCTCGGACAGGGGTGAATTCACCCCTCCACTTT CSARTGVNSPLHF TRBD1 TRBJ1-6 many TRBV20-1
TGCGCCAGCAAGTTAGAGGGGGCCTCCTACGAGCAGTACTTC CASKLEGASYEQYF TRBD1 TRBJ2-7 many TRBV5-1
TGTGCCAGCAGCACACAGGGGGCTGGGGAGACCCAGTACTTC CASSTQGAGETQYF TRBD1 TRBJ2-5 many TRBV7-6
TGCGCCAGCAGCTTGGGTTTGGGTGCTGAGACCCAGTACTTC CASSLGLGAETQYF NA TRBJ2-5 few TRBV5-1
TGCGCCAGCAGCCAAGATAGACAGAGTGAAGCTTTCTTT CASSQDRQSEAFF NA TRBJ1-1 many TRBV4-1
TGTGCCATCAGAGGCGCCAGCGGGGGGGCGGGTAGCACAGATACGCAGTATTTT CAIRGASGGAGSTDTQYF TRBD2 TRBJ2-3 many TRBV28
TGTGCCAGCAGAGTCACCGGGGCGAACACTGAAGCTTTCTTT CASRVTGANTEAFF NA TRBJ1-1 few TRBV12-3/TRBV12-4
TGTGCCAGCAGTTACTCAATAGACAGAAAAGAAGCTTTCTTT CASSYSIDRKEAFF NA TRBJ1-1 many TRBV6-6
TGCGCCAGCAGTAAACAGCCTTCAACTAATGAAAAACTGTTTTTT CASSKQPSTNEKLFF NA TRBJ1-4 many TRBV5-1
TGCGCCAGCAGCCTCGCGGACGGGGAGACCCAGTACTTC CASSLADGETQYF NA TRBJ2-5 many TRBV5-1
TGTGCCAGCAGCCAAGGACAGGGTCAGTACGAGCAGTACTTC CASSQGQGQYEQYF TRBD1 TRBJ2-7 many TRBV7-2
TGCGCCAGCAGCTCGCCTGGCGGGGCCTACAATGAGCAGTTCTTC CASSSPGGAYNEQFF NA TRBJ2-1 many TRBV5-1
TGTGCCAGCCACCCCCATGGCCAAGAGACCCAGTACTTC CASHPHGQETQYF NA TRBJ2-5 many TRBV27
TGCGCCAGCAGCTTGGCCAAAGGAGAATCTAACTATGGCTACACCTTC CASSLAKGESNYGYTF NA TRBJ1-2 many TRBV5-1
TGTGCCAGCAGCGTACAGGGAACGCGCACAGATACGCAGTATTTT CASSVQGTRTDTQYF NA TRBJ2-3 many TRBV28